The rows below give T cell receptor beta chains drawn from one sample of a study of T cell responses to AZD1222 COVID-19 vaccine. Clones were read by immunoSEQ multiplex PCR, and TCRdb kept only the in-frame ones, dropping some. The repertoire holds over 110,000 clones, with 75% to 90% as singletons. Sequencing used peripheral blood, obtained 28 days after the second AZD1222 dose. Receptors were obtained from an adult who received the AZD1222 COVID-19 vaccine. CDR3s include the opening cysteine and the closing phenylalanine or tryptophan. The order of the fields is V gene, D gene, J gene, clone size, CDR3 DNA, CDR3 protein. A D gene is named only where the DNA matches it firmly. Where a row states a size, it is once, few, many or the class of an expanded clone; other rows omit it.

>TRBV27|TRBD2|TRBJ2-5|NA
TGTGCCAGCAGTTTTTCCTCACTAGCGCGAGAGACCCAGTACTTC
CASSFSSLARETQYF
>TRBV18|NA|TRBJ2-7|NA
TGTGCCAGCTCACCAACGGACTACGAGCAGTACTTC
CASSPTDYEQYF
>TRBV6-5|TRBD1|TRBJ1-3|NA
TGTGCCAGCAGACTTAGGACAGGGACTGGAAACACCATATATTTT
CASRLRTGTGNTIYF
>TRBV12-3/TRBV12-4|NA|TRBJ2-5|NA
TGTGCCAGCAGTATATTAGAGACCCAGTACTTC
CASSILETQYF
>TRBV24-1|TRBD2|TRBJ2-1|NA
TGTGCCACCAGTGAGAGTGTGACTAGCGGCTACAATGAGCAGTTCTTC
CATSESVTSGYNEQFF
>TRBV11-2|NA|TRBJ2-1|NA
TGTGCCAGCAGCGCTTACAATGAGCAGTTCTTC
CASSAYNEQFF
>TRBV7-9|NA|TRBJ1-6|NA
TGTGCCAGCGGTCACTCAATTCGTAATTCACCCCTCCACTTT
CASGHSIRNSPLHF
>TRBV24-1|TRBD1|TRBJ2-1|NA
TGTGCCACCAGTGATATAAGGTCCCGGGACAGGAGTGAGCAGTTCTTC
CATSDIRSRDRSEQFF
>TRBV29-1|NA|TRBJ1-2|few
TGCAGCGTTGAAGATCTCCCGGGGATCTCTGGCTACACCTTC
CSVEDLPGISGYTF
>TRBV24-1|NA|TRBJ1-5|NA
TGTGCCACCAGTGCCTCAACAGGAGCCCAGCCCCAGCATTTT
CATSASTGAQPQHF
>TRBV19|NA|TRBJ2-5|NA
TGTGCCAGTAGTATCAGGGGCCCATCCCAAGAGACCCAGTACTTC
CASSIRGPSQETQYF
>TRBV6-5|TRBD1|TRBJ1-1|NA
TGTGCCAGCAGGGGACAGCCTAACACTGAAGCTTTCTTT
CASRGQPNTEAFF
>TRBV11-2|NA|TRBJ2-3|NA
TGTGCCAGCAGACTCGCCCGGGGTAGTGTAGATACGCAGTATTTT
CASRLARGSVDTQYF
>TRBV18|NA|TRBJ1-1|NA
TGTGCCAGCCAAATTGGGGAAAACACTGAAGCTTTCTTT
CASQIGENTEAFF
>TRBV18|NA|TRBJ2-1|NA
TGTGCCAGCTCACCAGGCGGGGAGAGCTTTAACAATGAGCAGTTCTTC
CASSPGGESFNNEQFF
>TRBV18|NA|TRBJ1-6|NA
TGTGCCAGCTCCGGGGATGGTAATTCACCCCTCCACTTT
CASSGDGNSPLHF
>TRBV10-3|TRBD1|TRBJ2-1|NA
TGTGCCATCAGAAGGACAGGGGACCAGGTTAATGAGCAGTTCTTC
CAIRRTGDQVNEQFF
>TRBV28|TRBD1|TRBJ1-1|NA
TGTGCCAGCACTGGACAGGGTCGCACTGAAGCTTTCTTT
CASTGQGRTEAFF
>TRBV25-1|NA|TRBJ1-6|NA
TGTGCCAGCAGTGATGTAGGCGCCCTCCACTTT
CASSDVGALHF
>TRBV4-3|TRBD1|TRBJ2-2|NA
TGCGCCAGCAGCCAAGGGTCGACAGGGGTCAACACCGGGGAGCTGTTTTTT
CASSQGSTGVNTGELFF
>TRBV4-1|TRBD2|TRBJ2-1|NA
TGCGCCAGCAGCCAGCGGGAGGTGCACAATGAGCAGTTCTTC
CASSQREVHNEQFF